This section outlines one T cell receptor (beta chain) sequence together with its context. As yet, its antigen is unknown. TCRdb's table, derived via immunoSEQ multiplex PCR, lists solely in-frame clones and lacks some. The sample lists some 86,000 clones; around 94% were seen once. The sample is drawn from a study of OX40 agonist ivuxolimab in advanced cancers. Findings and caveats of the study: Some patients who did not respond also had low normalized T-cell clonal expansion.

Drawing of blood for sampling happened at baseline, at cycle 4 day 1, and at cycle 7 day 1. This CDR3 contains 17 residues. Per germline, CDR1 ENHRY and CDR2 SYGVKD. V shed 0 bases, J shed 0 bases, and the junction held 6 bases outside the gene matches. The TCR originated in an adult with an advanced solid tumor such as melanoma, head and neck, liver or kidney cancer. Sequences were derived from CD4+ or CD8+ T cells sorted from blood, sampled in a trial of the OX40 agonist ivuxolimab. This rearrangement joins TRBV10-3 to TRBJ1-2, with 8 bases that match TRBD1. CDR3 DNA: TGTGCCATCAGTGAGTCGGACAGGGAACTAGCTAACTATGGCTACACCTTC. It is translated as CAISESDRELANYGYTF.